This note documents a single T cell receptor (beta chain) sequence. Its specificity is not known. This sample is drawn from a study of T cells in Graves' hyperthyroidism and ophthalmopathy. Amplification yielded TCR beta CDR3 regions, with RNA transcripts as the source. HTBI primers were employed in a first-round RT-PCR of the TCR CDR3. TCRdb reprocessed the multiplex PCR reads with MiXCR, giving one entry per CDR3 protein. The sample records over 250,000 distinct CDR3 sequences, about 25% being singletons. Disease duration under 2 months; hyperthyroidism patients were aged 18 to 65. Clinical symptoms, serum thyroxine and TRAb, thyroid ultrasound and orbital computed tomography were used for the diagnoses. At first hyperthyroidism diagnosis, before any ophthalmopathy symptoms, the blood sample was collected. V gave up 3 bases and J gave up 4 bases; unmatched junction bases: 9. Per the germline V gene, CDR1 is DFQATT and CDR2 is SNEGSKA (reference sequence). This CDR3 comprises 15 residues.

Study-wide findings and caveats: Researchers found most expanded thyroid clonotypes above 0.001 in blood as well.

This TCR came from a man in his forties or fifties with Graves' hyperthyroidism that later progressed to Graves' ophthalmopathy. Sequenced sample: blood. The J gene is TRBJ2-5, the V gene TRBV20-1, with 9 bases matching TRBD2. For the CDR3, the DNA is TGCAGTGCTAGGACTAGCGGAGGGGGGTCAGAGACCCAGTACTTC. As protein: CSARTSGGGSETQYF.